This T cell receptor (beta chain) was observed in a study of Graves' ophthalmopathy and Graves' hyperthyroidism. Study context: Peripheral blood collection took place at initial diagnosis, before any treatment.

This clonotype appeared a few times. Each donor who had ophthalmopathy showed moderate-to-severe activity, a CAS of ≥3, a NOSPECS of ≥4, and a duration under 3 months. Other autoimmune disease, uncontrolled infection, pregnancy and lactation led to exclusion. A volume of about 9.7 ml of fresh peripheral blood supplied the PBMCs. Using RNA transcripts, the TCR beta CDR3 regions were amplified. First-round RT-PCR used HTBI primers; second-round multiplex PCR followed. In TCRdb, the multiplex PCR reads were re-called with MiXCR into one record per CDR3 protein. Among about 740,000 distinct CDR3 sequences listed, roughly two fifths were seen once. Trimming shortened V by 2 bases and J by 4 bases, and 11 bases separated the two germline ends. CDR1 and CDR2 (germline): SGHTA, FQGNSA. CDR3 length: 14 residues.

The chain links TRBV7-2 to TRBJ1-2; D not certain. The origin of this receptor is an adult man with Graves' ophthalmopathy. The source material was peripheral blood. The CDR3 region has the DNA TGTGCCAGCAGCTTAACGGCAGGACCCTATGGCTACACCTTC. As protein: CASSLTAGPYGYTF. Combining the CDR3 with reference TRBV7-2 and TRBJ1-2 gives the whole variable domain GAGVSQSPSNKVTEKGKDVELRCDPISGHTALYWYRQSLGQGLEFLIYFQGNSAPDKSGLPSDRFSAERTGGSVSTLTIQRTQQEDSAVYLCASSLTAGPYGYTFGSGTRLTVV.